Given below is one T cell receptor beta chain in context. Its cognate antigen is unknown. The data originate from a study of tumor-infiltrating lymphocytes in localized non-small cell lung cancer. Turning to the study itself: Patients included smokers and never-smokers with various histologies, some sampled after neoadjuvant chemotherapy. Tumor tissue and non-adjacent uninvolved lung came from each patient.

TCRdb's table, derived via immunoSEQ multiplex PCR, lists solely in-frame clones and lacks some. The table records under 8,500 clones, roughly 70% of them present only once. Whole-study results and caveats: Different pieces of the same tissue were used for each assay. Only some patients had TCR sequencing, depending on available tissue.

The CDR3 covers 18 residues. CDR1 is SGHTA and CDR2 is FQGNSA in the germline V gene. V was clipped by 1 base and J by 0 bases; unmatched bases: 3. This rearrangement joins TRBV7-2 to TRBJ2-7; TRBD2 agrees at 16 bases. Sequencing was carried out using lung tumor tissue. The clonotype was recovered from a human donor with non-small cell lung cancer. This chain's CDR3 is CASSLEGLAGGNSYEQYF. CDR3 nucleotide sequence: TGTGCCAGCAGCTTAGAGGGACTAGCGGGAGGGAACTCCTACGAGCAGTACTTC. The full variable domain, its missing parts supplied by reference TRBV7-2 and TRBJ2-7, is GAGVSQSPSNKVTEKGKDVELRCDPISGHTALYWYRQSLGQGLEFLIYFQGNSAPDKSGLPSDRFSAERTGGSVSTLTIQRTQQEDSAVYLCASSLEGLAGGNSYEQYFGPGTRLTVT.